The following is a T cell receptor beta chain sequence with its context. The antigen it recognizes is unknown. No much larger clone is present one base from it, and per-base qualities are unavailable. This record comes from a study of blood T cells in healthy people across ages (dated by TCRdb to 2014 to 2015). Turning to the overall study: In model experiments, roughly one uniquely barcoded TCR beta cDNA molecule per two T cells was captured by template switching. Age-related changes in TCR beta repertoire diversity were measured in the study by deep sequencing normalized with unique cDNA molecular identifiers. Donors were grouped into four age groups: young (average roughly 17 years), middle-aged (39), aged (over 55) and long-lived (roughly 80). Donors of different ages were randomly distributed across sequencing lanes to avoid experimental bias. Using the same blood draw, the study looked at two additional independent replicas of 1 million unique cDNA reads for two donors, one aged 18 to 30 and the other aged 80 or older.

Receptor amplification or capture employed 5' RACE. Sequencing relied on an Illumina HiSeq 2500. A second PCR of roughly 6 to 12 cycles was performed with a sample-barcoded 5' primer and a J-beta primer mix. A template-switch 5' adaptor carrying 12 random nucleotides introduced a unique molecular identifier onto each TCR beta cDNA molecule. Each sample yielded at least 3 million CDR3-containing paired-end reads. First-strand cDNA was synthesized from all RNA with the Mint cDNA synthesis kit, primed by a TRBC-specific oligonucleotide. Following uracil-DNA glycosylase treatment, a first 18-cycle PCR with universal primers M1SS and BC2_uni_R was performed on all cDNA. Processing in the source paper ran as follows. Each sample was normalized by randomly selecting 1 million high-quality reads, each carrying a distinct molecular identifier. Instead of being binned into consensus sequences, reads with shared molecular identifiers were discarded. CDR3 identification, clonotype clustering and error correction used MiTCR with a Q25 quality threshold and the strictest error-elimination algorithm. A nonparametric unseen species model using Euler transformation provided a lower-bound estimate of total TCR beta diversity. TCRdb applied fastp at Q25 and MiXCR to the public reads, then kept only in-frame beta chains. A single entry per CDR3 protein holds the most common genes and DNA from its merged rows. The V and J calls and clone size are TCRdb's, not the authors'. Within this sample are more than 700,000 distinct CDR3 sequences, with 40% to 65% of them counted one time only. The top ten clonotypes cover approximately 40% of the sample.

Donors were approximately 42 systemically healthy Caucasian individuals from Russia aged roughly 6 to 90 years. Ten milliliters of peripheral blood were drawn from each donor into EDTA-treated Vacutainer tubes. PBMCs were isolated by Ficoll-Paque density-gradient centrifugation, with at least 6 million obtained per sample. Trizol reagent was used to extract total RNA from PBMCs, with at least 5 micrograms per sample. The percentages of naive CD45RAhigh/CD27high T cells were determined by flow cytometry on a PBMC aliquot from every donor. The paper's findings and limits, for the study overall: Observed TCR beta diversity per million T cells fell roughly linearly with age, and a significant reduction was already apparent by age around 40. The CMV infection status of donors was not known, potentially confounding age-related changes in expanded clonotypes. Observed TCR beta diversity correlated strongly with the percentage of naive T cells measured by flow cytometry. Since profiling was done on bulk unsorted PBMCs, naive and antigen-experienced compartments could not be conclusively compared. Compared with the aged group, the long-lived group had more naive CD4+ T cells, fewer expanded clones and increased TCR diversity, suggesting age selection. Estimates of total diversity from one million sequenced T cells were regarded as lower bounds and underestimates.

This clonotype originated in an elderly man in good health. Sequencing was carried out using blood.

This receptor has the CDR3 CASSYVERISYEQYF. The DNA sequence is as follows: TGTGCCAGCAGTTACGTCGAGCGGATCTCCTACGAGCAGTACTTC. Here the chain combines TRBV6-6 and TRBJ2-7, with TRBD2 tentatively as D gene (5 bases match). The CDR3 starts with the cysteine, ends with the phenylalanine, and has 15 residues. Of the read, only the CDR3 DNA is kept; its 45 bases are in frame from base 1. V was cut back by 2 bases and J by 0 bases, leaving a gap of 11 bases between them. The germline V gene (reference sequence) specifies MNHNY as CDR1 and SVGAGI as CDR2.